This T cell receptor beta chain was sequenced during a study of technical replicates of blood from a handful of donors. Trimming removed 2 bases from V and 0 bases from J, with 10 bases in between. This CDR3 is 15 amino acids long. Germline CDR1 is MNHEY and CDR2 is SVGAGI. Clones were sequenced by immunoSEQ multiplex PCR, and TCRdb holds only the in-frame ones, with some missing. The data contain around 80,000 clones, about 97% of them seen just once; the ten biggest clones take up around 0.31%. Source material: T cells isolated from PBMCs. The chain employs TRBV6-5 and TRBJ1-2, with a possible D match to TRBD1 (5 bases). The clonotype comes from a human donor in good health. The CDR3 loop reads CASSYRQWTNYGYTF. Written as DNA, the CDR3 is TGTGCCAGCAGTTACCGACAGTGGACTAACTATGGCTACACCTTC.